Below are 6 T cell receptor beta chains sequenced from a single sample in a study of molecular identifiers for immune sequencing clone quantification. One entry per CDR3 protein results from TCRdb running MiXCR on the PCR reads. In the table there are approximately 630,000 distinct CDR3 sequences, about 25% of which are singletons. The sequencing sample was made of naive CD8+ T cells from blood, with Jurkat cell RNA spiked in. Described subset: FACS-sorted CD8+CD4-CCR7+CD45RA+ naive T cells. All receptors derive from a human donor in good health. Some libraries in this study had Jurkat cell RNA spiked in.

In the case of this clonotype: Because it lacks the conserved phenylalanine or tryptophan at the end, this CDR3 is likely a read error. The CDR3 reads CASSWSFRGHTQRTGELFS. CDR3 nucleotides: TGTGCCAGCAGCTGGTCGTTCAGGGGGCACACGCAGAGGACCGGGGAGCTGTTTTCT. The chain has TRBV9 and TRBJ2-2, with 8 nucleotides matching TRBD1. Germline assignment: CDR1 SGDLS and CDR2 YYNGEE. Trimming cost V 4 bases and J 5 bases; bases outside gene matches: 19. The CDR3 spans 19 residues.

This sequence joins TRBV5-6 and TRBJ2-7, with 10 bases that match TRBD1. Trimming took 4 bases from V and 6 from J; bases not matched to a gene: 10. This CDR3 comprises 15 residues. Per germline, CDR1 SGHDT and CDR2 YYEEEE. This CDR3 reads CASSPPGQGSLEQYF. As DNA, the CDR3 is TGTGCCAGCAGCCCCCCGGGACAGGGGTCTCTCGAGCAGTACTTC.

The chain joins TRBV30 to TRBJ1-5; TRBD1 matches 11 bases. From germline, CDR1 is GTSNPN and CDR2 SVGIG (reference sequence). The CDR3 covers 15 residues. After removal of 1 base from V and 7 bases from J, the junction contained 6 bases not matched to a gene. The CDR3 sequence is CAWSEGTGGDQPQHF. The DNA of the CDR3 is TGTGCCTGGAGTGAAGGGACAGGGGGTGACCAGCCCCAGCATTTT.

This clonotype came up a few times. The V and J genes are TRBV27 and TRBJ2-5; 7 positions match TRBD2. Germline assignment: CDR1 MNHEY and CDR2 SMNVEV (reference sequence). With 2 bases clipped from V and 5 bases from J, the junction kept 8 bases outside the gene matches. CDR3 length: 15 amino acids. This chain's CDR3 is CASSLGPGLLETQYF. The CDR3 nucleotides are TGTGCCAGCAGTTTAGGCCCGGGACTACTGGAGACCCAGTACTTC.

In its sample, this clonotype was seen many times. J is TRBJ2-7 and V is TRBV24-1; D gene uncertain. Trimming pared 5 bases from V and 3 bases from J, leaving 7 bases between. Germline lookup yields CDR1 KGHDR and CDR2 SFDVKD. This CDR3 comprises 12 residues. The CDR3 nucleotides are TGTGCCACCAGTGTTGGGGACTACGAGCAGTACTTC. It specifies CATSVGDYEQYF.

The sample holds a few counts of this clonotype. The chain recombines TRBV4-3 with TRBJ2-2; either TRBD1 or TRBD2 may supply D (5 bases each). Trimming pared 1 base from V and 4 bases from J, leaving 16 bases between. CDR1 LGHNA and CDR2 YSLEER come from the germline V gene. There are 17 residues in the CDR3. The CDR3 sequence: CASSQGVAGASTGELFF. As DNA, the CDR3 is TGCGCCAGCAGCCAAGGGGTCGCCGGGGCCAGCACCGGGGAGCTGTTTTTT.